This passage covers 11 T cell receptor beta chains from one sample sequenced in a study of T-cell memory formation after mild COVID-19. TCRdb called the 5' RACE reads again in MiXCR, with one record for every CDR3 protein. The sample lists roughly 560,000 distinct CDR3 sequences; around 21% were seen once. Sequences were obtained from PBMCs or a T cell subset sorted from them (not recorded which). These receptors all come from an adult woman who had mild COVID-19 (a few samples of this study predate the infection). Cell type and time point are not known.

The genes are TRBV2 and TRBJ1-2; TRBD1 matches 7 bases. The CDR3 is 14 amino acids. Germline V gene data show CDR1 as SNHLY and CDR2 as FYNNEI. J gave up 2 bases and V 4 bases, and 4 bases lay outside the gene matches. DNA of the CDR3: TGTGCCAGCAGTGTAGGAGGGGGCAACTATGGCTACACCTTC. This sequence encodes CASSVGGGNYGYTF.

CDR3 protein: CASSFPVETQYF. In nucleotides, the CDR3 is TGTGCCAGCAGCTTCCCAGTGGAGACGCAGTATTTT. The chain is built from TRBV7-2 and TRBJ2-3; D is undetermined. This CDR3 contains 12 residues. Germline CDR1 is SGHTA and CDR2 is FQGNSA. V was shortened by 3 bases and J by 9 bases, with 10 bases between the two germline ends.

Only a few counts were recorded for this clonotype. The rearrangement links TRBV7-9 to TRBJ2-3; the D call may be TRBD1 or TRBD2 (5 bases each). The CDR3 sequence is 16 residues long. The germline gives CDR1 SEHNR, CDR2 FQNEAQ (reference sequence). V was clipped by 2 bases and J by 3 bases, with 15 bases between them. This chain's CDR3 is CASSLNVGELTDTQYF. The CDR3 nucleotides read TGTGCCAGCAGCTTAAACGTGGGGGAGCTTACAGATACGCAGTATTTT.

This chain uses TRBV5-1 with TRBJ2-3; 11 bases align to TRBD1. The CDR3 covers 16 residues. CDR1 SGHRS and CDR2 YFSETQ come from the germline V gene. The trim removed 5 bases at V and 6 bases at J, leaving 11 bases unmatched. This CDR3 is CASRKRTGGVGDTQYF. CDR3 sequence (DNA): TGCGCCAGCAGAAAGAGGACAGGGGGCGTGGGGGATACGCAGTATTTT.

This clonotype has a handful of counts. CDR3 DNA sequence: TGTGCCAGCATGGGGTGGGACAGGGGTTACGAGCAGTACTTC. Translated, it gives CASMGWDRGYEQYF. The rearrangement joins TRBV6-6 to TRBJ2-7; 10 bases align to TRBD1. Germline values: CDR1 MNHNY, CDR2 SVGAGI (reference sequence). The V and J ends lost 7 bases and 4 bases, in that order; junction bases with no gene match: 7. The CDR3 totals 14 residues.

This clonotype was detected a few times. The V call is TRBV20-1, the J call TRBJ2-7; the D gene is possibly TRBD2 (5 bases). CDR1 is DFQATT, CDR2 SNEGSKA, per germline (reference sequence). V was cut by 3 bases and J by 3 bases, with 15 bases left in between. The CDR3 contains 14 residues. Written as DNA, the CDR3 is TGCAGTGCTAGGGCAACGGACTCGCACTACGAGCAGTACTTC. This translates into CSARATDSHYEQYF.

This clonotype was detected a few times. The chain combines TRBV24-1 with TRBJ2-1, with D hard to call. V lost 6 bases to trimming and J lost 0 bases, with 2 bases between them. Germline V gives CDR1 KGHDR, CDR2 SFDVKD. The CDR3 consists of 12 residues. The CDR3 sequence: CATSSSYNEQFF. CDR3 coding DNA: TGTGCCACCAGTAGCTCCTACAATGAGCAGTTCTTC.

The CDR3: CASSPQPAGGPKQFF. The CDR3 nucleotides read TGCGCCAGCAGCCCCCAGCCAGCGGGGGGGCCCAAACAGTTCTTC. The chain is built from TRBV5-1 and TRBJ2-1; 10 nucleotides align to TRBD2. This CDR3 is built from 15 residues. V gave up 4 bases and J gave up 13 bases; unmatched junction bases: 14. CDR1 and CDR2 from the germline V gene are SGHRS and YFSETQ.

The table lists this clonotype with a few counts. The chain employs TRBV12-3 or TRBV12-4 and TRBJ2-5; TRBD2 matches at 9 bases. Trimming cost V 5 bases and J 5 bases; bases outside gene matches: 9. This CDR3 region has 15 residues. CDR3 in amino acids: CASSGGTSLLETQYF. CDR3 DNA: TGTGCCAGCAGTGGCGGGACTAGCCTTCTCGAGACCCAGTACTTC.

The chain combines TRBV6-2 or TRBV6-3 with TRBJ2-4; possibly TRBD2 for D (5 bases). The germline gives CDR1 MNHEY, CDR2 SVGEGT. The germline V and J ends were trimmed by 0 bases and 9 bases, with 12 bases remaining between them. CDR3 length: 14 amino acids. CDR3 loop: CASSYSGEWSIQYF. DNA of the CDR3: TGTGCCAGCAGTTACTCGGGAGAATGGAGCATTCAGTACTTC.

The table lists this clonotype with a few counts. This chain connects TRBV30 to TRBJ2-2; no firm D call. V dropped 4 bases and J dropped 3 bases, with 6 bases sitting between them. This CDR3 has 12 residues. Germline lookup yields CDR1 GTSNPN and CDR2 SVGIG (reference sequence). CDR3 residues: CAWKKDTGELFF. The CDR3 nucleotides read TGTGCCTGGAAAAAGGACACCGGGGAGCTGTTTTTT.